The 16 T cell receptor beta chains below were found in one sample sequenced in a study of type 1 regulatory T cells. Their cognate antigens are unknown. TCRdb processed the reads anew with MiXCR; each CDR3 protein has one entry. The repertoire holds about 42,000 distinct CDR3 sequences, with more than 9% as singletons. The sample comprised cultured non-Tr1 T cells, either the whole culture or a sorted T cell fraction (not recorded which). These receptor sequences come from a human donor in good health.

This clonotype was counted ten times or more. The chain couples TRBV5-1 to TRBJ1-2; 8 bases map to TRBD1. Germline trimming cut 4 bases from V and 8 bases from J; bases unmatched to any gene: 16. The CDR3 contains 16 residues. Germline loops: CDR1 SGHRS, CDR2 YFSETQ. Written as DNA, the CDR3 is TGCGCCAGCAGCCCCCGCGGACAGGGAACCCTATGGGGCTACACCTTC. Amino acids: CASSPRGQGTLWGYTF.

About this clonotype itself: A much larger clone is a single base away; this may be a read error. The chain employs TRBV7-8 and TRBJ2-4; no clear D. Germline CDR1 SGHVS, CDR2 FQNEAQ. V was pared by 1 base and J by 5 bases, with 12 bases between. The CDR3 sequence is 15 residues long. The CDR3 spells CASSLGWRVQNIQYF. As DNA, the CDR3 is TGTGCCAGCAGCTTAGGCTGGCGAGTCCAAAACATTCAGTACTTC.

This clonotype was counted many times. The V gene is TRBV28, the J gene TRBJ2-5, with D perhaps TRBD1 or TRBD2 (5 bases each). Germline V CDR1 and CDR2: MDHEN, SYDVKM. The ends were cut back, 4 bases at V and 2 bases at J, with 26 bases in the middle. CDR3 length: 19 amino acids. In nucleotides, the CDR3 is TGTGCCAGCAGTTCCTATATCGGCGGAAGCGGTGGACAACAAGAGACCCAGTACTTC. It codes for CASSSYIGGSGGQQETQYF.

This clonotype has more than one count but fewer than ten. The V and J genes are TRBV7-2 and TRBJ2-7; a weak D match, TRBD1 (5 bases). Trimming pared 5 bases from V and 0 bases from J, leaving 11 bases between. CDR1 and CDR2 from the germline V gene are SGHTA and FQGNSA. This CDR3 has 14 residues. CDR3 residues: CASSANRISYEQYF. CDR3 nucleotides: TGTGCCAGCAGCGCTAACAGGATCTCCTACGAGCAGTACTTC.

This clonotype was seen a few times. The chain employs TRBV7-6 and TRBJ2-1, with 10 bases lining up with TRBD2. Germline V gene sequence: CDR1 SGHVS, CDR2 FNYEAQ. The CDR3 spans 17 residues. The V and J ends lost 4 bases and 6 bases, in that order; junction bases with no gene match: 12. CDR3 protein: CASSSSLLAGVLNEQFF. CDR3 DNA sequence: TGTGCCAGCAGCTCCTCCCTTCTAGCGGGAGTTCTCAATGAGCAGTTCTTC.

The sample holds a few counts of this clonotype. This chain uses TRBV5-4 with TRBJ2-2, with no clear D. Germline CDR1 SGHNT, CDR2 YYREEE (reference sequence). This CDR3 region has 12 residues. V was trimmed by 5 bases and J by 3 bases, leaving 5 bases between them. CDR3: CASRVDTGELFF. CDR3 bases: TGTGCCAGCAGGGTGGACACCGGGGAGCTGTTTTTT. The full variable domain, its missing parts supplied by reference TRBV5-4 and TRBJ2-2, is ETGVTQSPTHLIKTRGQQVTLRCSSQSGHNTVSWYQQALGQGPQFIFQYYREEENGRGNFPPRFSGLQFPNYSSELNVNALELDDSALYLCASRVDTGELFFGEGSRLTVL.

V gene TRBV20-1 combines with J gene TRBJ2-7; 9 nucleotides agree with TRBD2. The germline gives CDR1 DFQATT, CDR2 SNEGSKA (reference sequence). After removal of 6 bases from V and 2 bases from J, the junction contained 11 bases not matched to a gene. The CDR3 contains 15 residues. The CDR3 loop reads CSAPPRVAGAYEQYF. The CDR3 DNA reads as TGCAGTGCACCCCCGCGAGTAGCGGGAGCCTACGAGCAGTACTTC.

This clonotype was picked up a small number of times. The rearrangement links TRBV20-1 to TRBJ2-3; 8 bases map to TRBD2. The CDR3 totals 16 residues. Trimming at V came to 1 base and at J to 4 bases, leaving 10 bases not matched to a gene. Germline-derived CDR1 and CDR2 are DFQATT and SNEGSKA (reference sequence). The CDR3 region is CSARAKREGRSDTQYF. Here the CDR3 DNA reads TGCAGTGCTAGAGCGAAACGGGAGGGCCGTTCAGATACGCAGTATTTT.

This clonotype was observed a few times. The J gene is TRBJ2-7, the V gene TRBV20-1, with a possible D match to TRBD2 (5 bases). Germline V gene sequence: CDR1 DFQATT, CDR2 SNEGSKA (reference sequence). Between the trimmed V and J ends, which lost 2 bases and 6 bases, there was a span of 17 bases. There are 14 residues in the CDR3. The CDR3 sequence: CSARIPDSRLEQYF. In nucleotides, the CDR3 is TGCAGTGCTAGAATTCCGGACTCAAGGCTCGAGCAGTACTTC.

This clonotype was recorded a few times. The CDR3 region has the DNA TGTGCCAGCAGTACCGACAGCCGAAGGAGGAACGAGCAGTACTTC. The encoded protein is CASSTDSRRRNEQYF. The chain employs TRBV12-3 or TRBV12-4 and TRBJ2-7, with D perhaps assigned TRBD1 or TRBD2 (5 bases each). The CDR3 is 15 residues long. Trimming cost V 5 bases and J 5 bases, with 19 bases left between them.

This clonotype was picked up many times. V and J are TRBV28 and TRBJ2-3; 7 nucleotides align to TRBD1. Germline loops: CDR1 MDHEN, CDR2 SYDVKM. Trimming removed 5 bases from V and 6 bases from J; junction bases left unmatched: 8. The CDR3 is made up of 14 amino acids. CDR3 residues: CASSLDRNQDTQYF. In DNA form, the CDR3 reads TGTGCCAGCAGTCTGGACAGGAATCAGGATACGCAGTATTTT.

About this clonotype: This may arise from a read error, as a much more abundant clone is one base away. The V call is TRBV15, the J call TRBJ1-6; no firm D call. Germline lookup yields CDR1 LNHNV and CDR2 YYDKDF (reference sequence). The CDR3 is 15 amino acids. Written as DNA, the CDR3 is TGTGCCGCCAGCAGAGCTGGAGTGGTCAATTCACCCCTCCACTTT. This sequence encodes CAASRAGVVNSPLHF.

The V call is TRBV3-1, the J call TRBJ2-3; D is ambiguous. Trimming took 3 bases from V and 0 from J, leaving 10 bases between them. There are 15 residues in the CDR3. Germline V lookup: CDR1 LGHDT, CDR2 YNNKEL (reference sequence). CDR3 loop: CASSQASASTDTQYF. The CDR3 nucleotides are TGTGCCAGCAGCCAGGCTAGTGCTAGCACAGATACGCAGTATTTT.

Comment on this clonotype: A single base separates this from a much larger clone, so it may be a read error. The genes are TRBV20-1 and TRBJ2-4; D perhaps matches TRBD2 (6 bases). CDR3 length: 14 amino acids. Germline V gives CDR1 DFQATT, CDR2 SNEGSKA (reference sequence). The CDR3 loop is CGARRESHKNIQYF. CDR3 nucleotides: TGCGGTGCTCGTCGGGAGAGCCACAAAAACATTCAGTACTTC.

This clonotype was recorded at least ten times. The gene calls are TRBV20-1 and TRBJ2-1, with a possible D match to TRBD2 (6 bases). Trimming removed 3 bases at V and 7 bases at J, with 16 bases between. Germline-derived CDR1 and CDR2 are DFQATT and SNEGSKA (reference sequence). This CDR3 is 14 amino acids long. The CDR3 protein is CSARGGTSLNEQFF. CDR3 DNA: TGCAGTGCTAGGGGGGGAACTAGTCTTAATGAGCAGTTCTTC.

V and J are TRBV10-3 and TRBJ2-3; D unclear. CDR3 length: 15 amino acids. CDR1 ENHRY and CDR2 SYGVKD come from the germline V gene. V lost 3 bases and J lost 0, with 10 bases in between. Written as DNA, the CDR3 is TGTGCCATCAGTGATGGAGCGTCTAGCACAGATACGCAGTATTTT. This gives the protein CAISDGASSTDTQYF.